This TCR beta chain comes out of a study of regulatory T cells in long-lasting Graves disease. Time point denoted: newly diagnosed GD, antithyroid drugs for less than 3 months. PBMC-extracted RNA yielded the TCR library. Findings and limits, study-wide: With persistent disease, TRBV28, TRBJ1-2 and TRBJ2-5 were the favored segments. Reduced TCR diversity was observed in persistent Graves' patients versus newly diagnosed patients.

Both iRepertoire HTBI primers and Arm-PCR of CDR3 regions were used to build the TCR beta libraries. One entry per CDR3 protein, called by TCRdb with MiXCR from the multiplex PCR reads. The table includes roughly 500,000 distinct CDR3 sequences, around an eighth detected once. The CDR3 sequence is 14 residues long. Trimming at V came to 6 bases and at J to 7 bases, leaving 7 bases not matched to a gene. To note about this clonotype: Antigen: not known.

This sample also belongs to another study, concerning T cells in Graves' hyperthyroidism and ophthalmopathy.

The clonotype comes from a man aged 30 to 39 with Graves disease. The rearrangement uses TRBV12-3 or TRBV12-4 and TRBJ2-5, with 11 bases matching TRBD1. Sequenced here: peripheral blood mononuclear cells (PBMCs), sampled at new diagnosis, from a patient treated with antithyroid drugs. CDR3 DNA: TGTGCCAGCAGGGACAGGGGGCTAAGGGGGACCCAGTACTTC. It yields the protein CASRDRGLRGTQYF.